Following are 28 T cell receptor beta chains from one sample sequenced in a study of metastatic and nonmetastatic thyroid tumors. TCRdb recomputed clones from the PCR reads via MiXCR. The data hold around 42,000 clones, with 9% to 13% observed a single time. None of the patients had undergone any treatment ahead of thyroid surgery. Sequenced sample: blood. All receptors derive from a male donor with papillary thyroid cancer or a benign thyroid nodule (not recorded which). Some clones in this sample may be carry-over from other donors' samples.

This clone was observed many times. The genes are TRBV9 and TRBJ2-7, with TRBD1 matching over 10 bases. V was clipped by 6 bases and J by 2 bases; unmatched bases: 8. CDR1 and CDR2 (germline): SGDLS, YYNGEE. This CDR3 spans 15 amino acids. CDR3 sequence (DNA): TGTGCCAGCACCAGGGGGACAGGGGAGACCTACGAGCAGTACTTC. This encodes CASTRGTGETYEQYF.

This clone was found many times. The gene calls are TRBV20-1 and TRBJ2-2; 8 positions match TRBD2. Germline CDR1 and CDR2: DFQATT and SNEGSKA (reference sequence). The CDR3 contains 15 residues. V lost 4 bases to trimming and J lost 6 bases; unmatched junction nucleotides: 10. This CDR3 reads CSAIRSSGSSGELFF. For the CDR3, the DNA is TGCAGTGCTATTCGTTCGAGCGGGAGCTCCGGGGAGCTGTTTTTT.

A remark on this clone: Sequence at one end of the junction differs from germline and may be a read error. The chain uses TRBV7-2 and TRBJ2-5; weak D call: TRBD1 (6 bases). This CDR3 has 15 residues. Germline V CDR1 and CDR2: SGHTA, FQGNSA. The CDR3 DNA is TGTGTCAGCAGCTCCCTGGGGGCGCAGGGAGAGACCCAGTACTTC. Its translation is CVSSSLGAQGETQYF.

This clone was counted many times. V usage is TRBV19 and J usage is TRBJ2-6, with 9 bases aligning to TRBD2. The V segment lost 7 bases and the J segment 0 bases; nucleotides outside the gene matches: 7. Per the germline V gene, CDR1 is LNHDA and CDR2 is SQIVND (reference sequence). The CDR3 extends over 17 amino acids. CDR3 protein: CASKRLAGTSGANVLTF. The CDR3 region has the DNA TGTGCCAGTAAACGGCTAGCGGGGACCTCTGGGGCCAACGTCCTGACTTTC.

The gene calls are TRBV9 and TRBJ2-1; 8 bases are shared with TRBD2. J lost 9 bases, V lost 4 bases, and 9 bases had no gene match. This CDR3 is built from 14 residues. Per the germline V gene, CDR1 is SGDLS and CDR2 is YYNGEE. CDR3 sequence (DNA): TGTGCCAGCAGCTTTCAGCGGGAGATTGGTGAGCAGTTCTTC. Translating gives CASSFQREIGEQFF.

DNA for the CDR3: TGTGCCAGCAGCCTGTACGACAGCACTGAAGCTTTCTTT. This gives the protein CASSLYDSTEAFF. The chain employs TRBV3-1 and TRBJ1-1, with a tentative D call TRBD1 (5 bases). The CDR3 sequence is 13 residues long. Trimming removed 4 bases at V and 4 bases at J, with 10 bases between. Germline-derived CDR1 and CDR2 are LGHDT and YNNKEL (reference sequence).

In its sample, this clone was seen many times. The CDR3, as DNA: TGTGCCAGCAGTTTACGAGGAGTAAGGGAAAAACTGTTTTTT. This translates into CASSLRGVREKLFF. This chain uses TRBV28 with TRBJ1-4, with D unresolved. V lost 2 bases, J lost 8 bases, and 12 bases lay in between. The CDR3 totals 14 residues. Germline CDR1 MDHEN, CDR2 SYDVKM.

This clone has at least ten counts. V usage is TRBV29-1 and J usage is TRBJ2-7, with TRBD2 matching 7 bases. V dropped 1 base and J dropped 6; count of bases not matched to a gene: 15. The germline V gene has CDR1 SQVTM and CDR2 ANQGSEA. The CDR3 is 16 amino acids. The CDR3 DNA is TGCAGCGTTGAAGTGGGGGGGATTTCTAGCCACAGCGAGCAGTACTTC. Its translation: CSVEVGGISSHSEQYF.

A note on this clone: This clone may be a read error of a much larger clone one base away. CDR3 DNA: TGCGCCAGCAGCCAAGTCACAGGCGGTAGCTCCTACGAGCGGTACTTC. The encoded protein is CASSQVTGGSSYERYF. The J gene is TRBJ2-7, the V gene TRBV4-1; possibly TRBD1 for D (5 bases). CDR3 length equals 16 residues. The germline CDR1 and CDR2 sequences are MGHRA and YSYEKL.

This clone was found many times. The chain links TRBV29-1 to TRBJ1-2, with D possibly matching TRBD1 (6 bases). Germline lookup yields CDR1 SQVTM and CDR2 ANQGSEA. The CDR3 loop spans 15 amino acids. The V end lost 3 bases, the J end lost 2 bases, and 16 bases lay between the germline ends. The CDR3 protein is CSVDYYEGGNYGYTF. In DNA, the CDR3 is TGCAGCGTTGATTACTACGAGGGGGGAAACTATGGCTACACCTTC.

This clone occurred many times. CDR3 residues: CASRKIAGGGTDTQYF. Here the CDR3 DNA reads TGTGCCAGCAGGAAAATAGCGGGAGGTGGTACAGATACGCAGTATTTT. V is TRBV6-2 or TRBV6-3 and J is TRBJ2-3; TRBD2 matches 10 bases. Germline V lookup: CDR1 MNHEY, CDR2 SVGEGT. The CDR3 is 16 amino acids. V lost 6 bases to trimming and J lost 3 bases; unmatched junction nucleotides: 9.

A remark on this clone: A clone one base away is much larger, so this may be a read error. The V gene is TRBV7-9, the J gene TRBJ2-5; TRBD1 aligns across 9 bases. Germline-derived CDR1 and CDR2 are SEHNR and FQNEAQ (reference sequence). The CDR3 contains 15 residues. V was clipped by 7 bases and J by 3 bases; unmatched bases: 9. This CDR3 is CASTGMTGGEETQYF. The CDR3 DNA reads as TGTGCCAGCACCGGGATGACAGGGGGAGAAGAGACCCAGTACTTC.

The chain carries TRBV20-1 and TRBJ2-7; 7 bases match TRBD2. From germline, CDR1 is DFQATT and CDR2 SNEGSKA (reference sequence). V trimming: 4 bases; J trimming: 3 bases; junction bases outside the gene matches: 9. The CDR3 totals 14 residues. The CDR3 is CSAKTFGGSYEQYF. The CDR3 DNA reads as TGCAGTGCTAAAACCTTCGGCGGGAGCTACGAGCAGTACTTC.

This clone was seen repeatedly, ten times or more. The chain employs TRBV4-3 and TRBJ1-1, with TRBD1 matching over 8 bases. Germline values: CDR1 LGHNA, CDR2 YSLEER. The V segment lost 5 bases and the J segment 2 bases; nucleotides outside the gene matches: 7. CDR3 length: 15 amino acids. The CDR3 protein is CASSYWTGSNTEAFF. The CDR3 DNA reads TGCGCCAGCAGCTACTGGACAGGGAGTAACACTGAAGCTTTCTTT.

This clone has a count of ten or more. This rearrangement joins TRBV7-2 to TRBJ2-4; D remains unclear. The CDR3 runs to 12 residues. From germline, CDR1 is SGHTA and CDR2 FQGNSA. The ends were cut back, 0 bases at V and 8 bases at J, with 5 bases in the middle. The CDR3 loop is CASSLAPYIQYF. CDR3 DNA: TGTGCCAGCAGCTTAGCTCCGTACATTCAGTACTTC.

This clone was seen a few times. This chain joins TRBV3-1 and TRBJ1-1; TRBD1 aligns across 9 bases. The ends lost 2 bases at V and 1 base at J; junction bases unmatched: 2. Germline CDR1 reads LGHDT; CDR2 reads YNNKEL (reference sequence). The length of the CDR3 is 15 residues. This chain's CDR3 is CASSQRTGENTEAFF. The CDR3 DNA sequence: TGTGCCAGCAGCCAAAGGACAGGGGAGAACACTGAAGCTTTCTTT.

This chain uses TRBV30 with TRBJ1-3, with D possibly TRBD1 on 6 matching bases. This CDR3 region has 14 residues. Germline assignment: CDR1 GTSNPN and CDR2 SVGIG (reference sequence). The V and J ends lost 4 bases and 1 base respectively, with 11 bases between them. CDR3 coding DNA: TGTGCCTGGATGGGGGGGCGTTCTGGAAACACCATATATTTT. Translated, it gives CAWMGGRSGNTIYF.

This clone has a handful of counts. The chain combines TRBV28 with TRBJ1-1; D remains ambiguous. V was cut by 6 bases and J by 1 base, with 12 bases left in between. Germline CDR1 MDHEN, CDR2 SYDVKM. The CDR3 has 14 residues. CDR3 amino acids: CASRSSEENTEAFF. As DNA, the CDR3 is TGTGCCAGCAGATCGTCCGAAGAGAACACTGAAGCTTTCTTT.

The DNA of the CDR3 is TGTGCCAGCAGCTTAACAAGGGACGGGAACACTGAAGCTTTCTTT. This sequence encodes CASSLTRDGNTEAFF. V gene TRBV7-3 combines with J gene TRBJ1-1, with a possible D match to TRBD1 (5 bases). The CDR3 has 15 residues. Trimming took 0 bases from V and 1 from J, leaving 9 bases between them. Germline V CDR1 and CDR2: SGHTA, FQGTGA. Variable domain in full (rest from reference TRBV7-3 and TRBJ1-1): GAGVSQTPSNKVTEKGKYVELRCDPISGHTALYWYRQSLGQGPEFLIYFQGTGAADDSGLPNDRFFAVRPEGSVSTLKIQRTERGDSAVYLCASSLTRDGNTEAFFGQGTRLTVV.

This clone was picked up many times. The V and J genes are TRBV4-2 and TRBJ2-7; D is uncertain. Trimming removed 0 bases at V and 0 bases at J, with 12 bases between. Germline assignment: CDR1 LGHNA and CDR2 YNFKEQ. CDR3 size: 16 residues. DNA for the CDR3: TGTGCCAGCAGCCAAGAGGCCCTGCTATCCTCCTACGAGCAGTACTTC. Translating it yields CASSQEALLSSYEQYF.

In its sample, this clone ranks as medium-sized. CDR3 coding DNA: TGTGCCAGCAGTTGGTCCGGGGGGGGAATCTACGAGCAGTACTTC. It codes for CASSWSGGGIYEQYF. The chain recombines TRBV27 with TRBJ2-7; TRBD2 matches 8 bases. After removal of 4 bases from V and 3 bases from J, the junction contained 8 bases not matched to a gene. In germline, CDR1 is MNHEY, CDR2 SMNVEV (reference sequence). CDR3 size: 15 residues.

The sample holds many counts of this clone. The V call is TRBV20-1, the J call TRBJ2-3; 7 bases fit TRBD1. Germline trimming cut 0 bases from V and 6 bases from J; bases unmatched to any gene: 3. This CDR3 spans 13 amino acids. Germline-derived CDR1 and CDR2 are DFQATT and SNEGSKA (reference sequence). CDR3 in DNA: TGCAGTGCTAGAGAAGACAGGGCTGATACGCAGTATTTT. Protein sequence: CSAREDRADTQYF.

This chain uses TRBV28 with TRBJ2-7; D may be TRBD1 (6 bases). CDR1 is MDHEN and CDR2 is SYDVKM in the germline V gene. The CDR3 has 16 residues. V was cut by 2 bases and J by 7 bases, with 21 bases left in between. CDR3 DNA sequence: TGTGCCAGCAGTTTACCCGGCCAGGGGAAGAGTGGAGAGCAGTACTTC. Translated: CASSLPGQGKSGEQYF.

The table lists this clone with a few counts. This rearrangement joins TRBV6-1 to TRBJ2-2; D call uncertain. The germline V gene has CDR1 MNHNS and CDR2 SASEGT. CDR3 length: 15 residues. CDR3 in amino acids: CDRKSGSANTGELFF. CDR3 nucleotide sequence: TGTGACAGAAAATCCGGCAGTGCGAACACCGGGGAGCTGTTTTTT.

This clone is medium-sized in the sample. The chain links TRBV28 to TRBJ1-2, with no clear D. Germline V gene data show CDR1 as MDHEN and CDR2 as SYDVKM. V lost 6 bases, J lost 4 bases, and 12 bases lay in between. The CDR3 contains 13 residues. CDR3 loop: CASRTSGIYGYTF. CDR3 nucleotides: TGTGCCAGCAGGACGTCTGGGATCTATGGCTACACCTTC.

This clone occurred many times. This sequence joins TRBV11-2 and TRBJ2-7; D ambiguous. Trimming left V 0 bases short and J 5 bases short, with 5 bases between. The CDR3 is made up of 12 amino acids. Germline assignment: CDR1 SGHAT and CDR2 FQNNGV. The CDR3, as DNA: TGTGCCAGCAGCTTAGACCACGACGAGCAGTACTTC. Its protein product is CASSLDHDEQYF.

The gene calls are TRBV20-1 and TRBJ2-3; 8 nucleotides agree with TRBD2. Germline V lookup: CDR1 DFQATT, CDR2 SNEGSKA (reference sequence). Trimming removed 6 bases from V and 6 bases from J; junction bases left unmatched: 14. The CDR3 runs 15 residues. CDR3 DNA sequence: TGCAGTGCCGATACTCCGACTAGCGCACGGGATACGCAGTATTTT. As protein: CSADTPTSARDTQYF.

Concerning this clone itself: At one end, the junction sequence differs from germline, possibly due to a read error. The V and J genes are TRBV6-1 and TRBJ1-2, with TRBD1 as a possible D gene (6 bases). The CDR3 runs 14 residues. Germline V gene lookup returns CDR1 MNHNS and CDR2 SASEGT. CDR3 in DNA: TGTGCCAGCAGACCGAAAGGGGGAGACTATGGCTACAACTTC. Translated, it gives CASRPKGGDYGYNF.